A selection of T cell receptor beta chains follows, all from one sample in a study of control samples from healthy donors and cancer patients. The data were produced by immunoSEQ multiplex PCR, yet TCRdb's version contains in-frame clones alone and is incomplete. The sample records 100,000 to 150,000 clones, about nine tenths being singletons. Sequencing was done on a sample of blood. These receptors all come from a middle-aged man in good health. Both conserved end residues are part of each CDR3. A D gene is named only where the DNA matches it firmly. Clone size is shown for a subset of rows, as once, few, many or a class of expanded clone.

d_call,clone_size,v_call,j_call,cdr3_nt,cdr3_aa
TRBD1,.,TRBV10-2,TRBJ1-5,TGCGCCAGCAGTTCCTCCGGGACAGCGAGCAATCAGCCCCAGCATTTT,CASSSSGTASNQPQHF
.,.,TRBV6-1,TRBJ1-3,TGTGCCAGCAGTGAAAGACTTCAGGGTGATATCTCTGGAAACACCATATATTTT,CASSERLQGDISGNTIYF
.,.,TRBV7-9,TRBJ1-2,TGTGCCAGCAGCTTAGTCGGGGATGGCTACACCTTC,CASSLVGDGYTF
.,.,TRBV29-1,TRBJ1-2,TGCAGCGTTGAAGACTCCAGGGGCCGTGGCTATGGCTACACCTTC,CSVEDSRGRGYGYTF
.,.,TRBV2,TRBJ1-1,TGTGCCAGCAGTGATGGGTTCAGCACTGAAGCTTTCTTT,CASSDGFSTEAFF
.,.,TRBV6-5,TRBJ1-6,TGTGCCAGCAATCATGAGGGGACAAATTCACCCCTCCACTTT,CASNHEGTNSPLHF
.,.,TRBV6-5,TRBJ1-2,TGTGCCAGCAGTTATTCCCCAGGGAGGCCTAACTATGGCTACACCTTC,CASSYSPGRPNYGYTF
.,.,TRBV5-1,TRBJ2-6,TGCGCCAGCAGCTTCTCTAGGGGAACCAACGTCCTGACTTTC,CASSFSRGTNVLTF
TRBD1,.,TRBV18,TRBJ2-7,TGTGCCAGCTCACCTAGACCCGGGACAGGAGCCCACGAGCAGTACTTC,CASSPRPGTGAHEQYF
.,.,TRBV28,TRBJ1-5,TGTGCCAGCAGTTCGGTAGGAGGCGGCCTCAGCAATCAGCCCCAGCATTTT,CASSSVGGGLSNQPQHF
.,.,TRBV3-1/TRBV3-2,TRBJ2-7,TGTGCCAGCAGCCAAGGGACAGCGTTTTACGAGCAGTACTTC,CASSQGTAFYEQYF
.,.,TRBV2,TRBJ2-2,TGTGCCAGCACCGGACAGCGAGTTTCCGGGGAGCTGTTTTTT,CASTGQRVSGELFF
.,.,TRBV24-1,TRBJ1-5,TGTGCCACCAGTGAGGACGGGGGCCCTAATCAGCCCCAGCATTTT,CATSEDGGPNQPQHF
.,.,TRBV5-6,TRBJ2-7,TGTGCCAGCAGTTCGTGGACTCACGCGGATTACGAGCAGTACTTC,CASSSWTHADYEQYF
.,.,TRBV5-1,TRBJ1-1,TGCGCCAGCAGCTTGAGTATCGGAATGAACACTGAAGCTTTCTTT,CASSLSIGMNTEAFF
.,.,TRBV6-1,TRBJ1-6,TGTGCCAGCAGTGAGGACGCCTGGGATTCACCCCTCCACTTT,CASSEDAWDSPLHF
.,.,TRBV12-3/TRBV12-4,TRBJ2-7,TGTGCCAGCAGTTTCGGCCCCCACGAGCAGTACTTC,CASSFGPHEQYF
.,.,TRBV7-9,TRBJ2-3,TGTGCCAGCAGCTTCGTGGCAGATACGCAGTATTTT,CASSFVADTQYF
.,.,TRBV28,TRBJ1-5,TGTGCCAGCACCCATACGAGGGCAGGGGCTCAGCCCCAGCATTTT,CASTHTRAGAQPQHF
.,.,TRBV10-3,TRBJ1-2,TGTGCCATCAGTGAGTCGCCCCAAGGGGCTTCTGGCTACACCTTC,CAISESPQGASGYTF
TRBD1,.,TRBV7-9,TRBJ2-7,TGTGCCAGCAGGGGACCGGGACAGGAGCACTACGAGCAGTACTTC,CASRGPGQEHYEQYF
.,.,TRBV7-9,TRBJ2-5,TGTGCCAGCACATCGGGCACTCACCAAGAGACCCAGTACTTC,CASTSGTHQETQYF
TRBD1,.,TRBV29-1,TRBJ1-1,TGCAGCTCCTGGACAGGCTCGAACACTGAAGCTTTCTTT,CSSWTGSNTEAFF
.,.,TRBV19,TRBJ1-5,TGTGCCAGTAGTATAGCGACAGTAAGCAATCAGCCCCAGCATTTT,CASSIATVSNQPQHF
.,few,TRBV5-1,TRBJ2-5,TGCGCCAGCAGCTTGGAGGGGGGGCAACAAGAGACCCAGTACTTC,CASSLEGGQQETQYF
TRBD1,.,TRBV5-8,TRBJ2-3,TGTGCCAGCAGCTTGCGGGGACAGCCCACAGATACGCAGTATTTT,CASSLRGQPTDTQYF
TRBD1,.,TRBV25-1,TRBJ1-1,TGTGCCAGCAGAGAATCTGCAGGGGGCCTCGCTGAAGCTTTCTTT,CASRESAGGLAEAFF
.,.,TRBV30,TRBJ1-1,TGTGCCTGGAGGGAATCCGGACCGCCCACTGAAGCTTTCTTT,CAWRESGPPTEAFF
.,.,TRBV7-7,TRBJ2-7,TGTGCTAGCAGCCGCGCAGAGGGCTACGAGCAGTACTTC,CASSRAEGYEQYF
TRBD1,.,TRBV6-5,TRBJ1-2,TGTGCCAGCAGTCGGACGCAGGGGGATGGCTACACCTTC,CASSRTQGDGYTF
TRBD2,.,TRBV6-5,TRBJ2-3,TGTGCCAGCAGACCGGGACTAGCAGTGCATACGCAGTATTTT,CASRPGLAVHTQYF